The subject of this entry is one TCR beta chain. CDR3 length: 15 amino acids. V was cut by 6 bases and J by 0 bases, with 15 bases left in between. Germline CDR1 reads SGHVS; CDR2 reads FQNEAQ. The method was immunoSEQ multiplex PCR; TCRdb's version includes in-frame clones alone and lacks a portion of them. In the table there are a few hundred thousand clones, more than 75% of which are singletons. These data originate in a study of blood T cell repertoires in COVID-19. Sequenced input: PBMCs or T cells enriched from blood (not recorded which). The TCR originated in a man aged 25-45 years in a cohort exposed to, infected with or recovered from COVID-19 (not recorded which). The chain employs TRBV7-8 and TRBJ2-7; D is uncertain. The CDR3 nucleotides read TGTGCCAGCAGGCCCCGCTTCGCTAGCTCCTACGAGCAGTACTTC. Amino acid sequence: CASRPRFASSYEQYF.